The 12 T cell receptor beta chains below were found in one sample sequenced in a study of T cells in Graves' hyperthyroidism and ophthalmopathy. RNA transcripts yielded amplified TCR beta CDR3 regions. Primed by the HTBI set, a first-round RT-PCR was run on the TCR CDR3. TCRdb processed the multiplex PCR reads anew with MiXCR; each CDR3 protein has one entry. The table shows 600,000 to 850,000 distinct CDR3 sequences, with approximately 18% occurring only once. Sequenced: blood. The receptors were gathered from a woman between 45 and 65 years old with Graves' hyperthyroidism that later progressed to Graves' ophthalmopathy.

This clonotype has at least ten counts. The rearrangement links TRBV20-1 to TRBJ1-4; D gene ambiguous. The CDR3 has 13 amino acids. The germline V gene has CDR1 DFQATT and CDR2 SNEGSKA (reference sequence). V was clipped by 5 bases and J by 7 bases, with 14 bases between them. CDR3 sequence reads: CSAFGHLGEKLFF. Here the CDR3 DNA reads TGCAGTGCTTTTGGGCACCTGGGTGAAAAACTGTTTTTT.

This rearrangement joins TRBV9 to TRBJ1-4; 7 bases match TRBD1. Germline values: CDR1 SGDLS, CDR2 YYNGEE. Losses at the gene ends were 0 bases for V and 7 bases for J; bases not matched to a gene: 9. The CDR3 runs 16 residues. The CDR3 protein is CASSVAGTAVSEKLFF. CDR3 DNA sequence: TGTGCCAGCAGCGTAGCCGGGACAGCCGTTAGTGAAAAACTGTTTTTT.

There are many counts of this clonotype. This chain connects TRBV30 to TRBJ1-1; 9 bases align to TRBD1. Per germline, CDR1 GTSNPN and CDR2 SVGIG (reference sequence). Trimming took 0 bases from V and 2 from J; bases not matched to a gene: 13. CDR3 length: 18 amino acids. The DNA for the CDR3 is TGTGCCTGGAGTGTACAGCGGGACAGGGCCCCACGTAACACTGAAGCTTTCTTT. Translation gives CAWSVQRDRAPRNTEAFF.

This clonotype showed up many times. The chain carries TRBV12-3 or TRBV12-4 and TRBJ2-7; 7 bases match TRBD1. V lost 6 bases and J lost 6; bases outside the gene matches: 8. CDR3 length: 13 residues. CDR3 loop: CASRPPGGSEQYF. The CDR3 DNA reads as TGTGCCAGCAGGCCGCCAGGGGGAAGCGAGCAGTACTTC.

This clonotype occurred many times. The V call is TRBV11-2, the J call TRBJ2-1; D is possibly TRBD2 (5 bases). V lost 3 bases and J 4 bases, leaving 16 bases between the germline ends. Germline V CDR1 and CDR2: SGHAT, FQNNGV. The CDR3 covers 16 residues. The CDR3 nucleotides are TGTGCCAGCAGCTTGAGGTTGGGGAGTAAGTACAATGAGCAGTTCTTC. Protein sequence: CASSLRLGSKYNEQFF.

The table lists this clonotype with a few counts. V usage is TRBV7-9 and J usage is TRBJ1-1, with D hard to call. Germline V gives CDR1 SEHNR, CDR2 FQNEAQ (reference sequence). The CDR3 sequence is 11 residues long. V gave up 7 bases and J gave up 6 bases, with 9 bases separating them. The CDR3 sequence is CASTNFAEAFF. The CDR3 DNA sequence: TGTGCCAGCACCAACTTCGCTGAAGCTTTCTTT. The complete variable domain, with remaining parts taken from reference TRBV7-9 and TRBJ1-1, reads DTGVSQNPRHKITKRGQNVTFRCDPISEHNRLYWYRQTLGQGPEFLTYFQNEAQLEKSRLLSDRFSAERPKGSFSTLEIQRTEQGDSAMYLCASTNFAEAFFGQGTRLTVV.

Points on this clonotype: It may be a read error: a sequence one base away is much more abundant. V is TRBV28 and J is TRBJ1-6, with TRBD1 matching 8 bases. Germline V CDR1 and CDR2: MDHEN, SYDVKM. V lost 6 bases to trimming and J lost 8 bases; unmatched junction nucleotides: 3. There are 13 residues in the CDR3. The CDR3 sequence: CASRTDRDSPLHF. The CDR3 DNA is TGTGCCAGCAGAACGGACAGGGATTCACCCCTCCACTTT.

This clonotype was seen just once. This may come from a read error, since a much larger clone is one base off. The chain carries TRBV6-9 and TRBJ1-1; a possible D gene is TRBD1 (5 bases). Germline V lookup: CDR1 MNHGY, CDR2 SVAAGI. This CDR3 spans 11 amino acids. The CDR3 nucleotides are TGTGCCAGCAGTTACGGGGGGGAAGATTTCTTT. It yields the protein CASSYGGEDFF.

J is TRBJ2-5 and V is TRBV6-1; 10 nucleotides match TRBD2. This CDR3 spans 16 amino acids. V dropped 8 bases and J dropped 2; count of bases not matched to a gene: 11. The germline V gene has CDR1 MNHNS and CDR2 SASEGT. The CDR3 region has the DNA TGTGCCAGCGGCGGGAGGACTAGCGGAAAACAAGAGACCCAGTACTTC. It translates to CASGGRTSGKQETQYF.

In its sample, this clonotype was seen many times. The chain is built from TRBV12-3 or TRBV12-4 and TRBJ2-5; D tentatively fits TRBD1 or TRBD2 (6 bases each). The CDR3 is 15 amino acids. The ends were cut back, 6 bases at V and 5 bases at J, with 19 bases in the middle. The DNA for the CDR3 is TGTGCCAGCAGCAAGGGCTCTCCGGGGGCGGAGACCCAGTACTTC. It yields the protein CASSKGSPGAETQYF.

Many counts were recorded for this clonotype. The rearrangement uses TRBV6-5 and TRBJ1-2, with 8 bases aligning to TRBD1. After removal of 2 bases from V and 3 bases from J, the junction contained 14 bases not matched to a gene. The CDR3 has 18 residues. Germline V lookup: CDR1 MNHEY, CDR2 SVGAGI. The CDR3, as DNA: TGTGCCAGCAGTTACGAGTCTAGACAGGGGCATGGGGACTATGGCTACACCTTC. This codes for CASSYESRQGHGDYGYTF.

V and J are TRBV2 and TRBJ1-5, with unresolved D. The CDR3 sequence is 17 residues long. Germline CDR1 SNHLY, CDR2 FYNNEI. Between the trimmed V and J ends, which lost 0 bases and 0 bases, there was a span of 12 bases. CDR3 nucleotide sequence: TGTGCCAGCAGTGAAGCTCGTCAGAGTTATAGCAATCAGCCCCAGCATTTT. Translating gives CASSEARQSYSNQPQHF.